This TCR beta chain was identified during a study of blood T cell repertoires in COVID-19. Looking at the study overall: Acute-phase and convalescent COVID-19 samples originated in the United States, Italy and Spain. Sources were T cells, B-cell-depleted T cells, or PBMCs; the material itself was cDNA or gDNA.

Per the original methods: Reference gene primer amplification yielded estimated nucleated cell counts. The repertoire was sequenced with immunoSEQ multiplex PCR; TCRdb's copy has only in-frame clones and lacks some. V and J calls and clone size are those listed in that table; D and trimming were worked out from the DNA. This table has some 110,000 clones, roughly 76% appearing once. Germline CDR1 and CDR2: MNHEY and SVGEGT. V was clipped by 6 bases and J by 1 base; unmatched bases: 8. The CDR3 has 15 amino acids. What was sequenced was peripheral blood. The sequence derives from a woman aged 65 to 85 with acute or convalescent COVID-19. The chain combines TRBV6-2 or TRBV6-3 with TRBJ1-2; TRBD1 matches 7 bases. The CDR3 bases are TGTGCCAGCAGCCACGGATACAGGGGTAACTATGGCTACACCTTC. It codes for CASSHGYRGNYGYTF.